This record concerns one TCR beta chain sequence. The antigen remains undetermined. Germline-derived CDR1 and CDR2 are LNHNV and YYDKDF (reference sequence). V shed 4 bases and J 3 bases; nucleotides not matched to a gene: 5. This CDR3 spans 15 amino acids. The data belong to a study of human versus mouse CDR3 diversity and MHC coevolution. The study's findings and limits: On average, humans showed more CDR3 deletions and insertions than mice.

TCRdb's copy holds only in-frame clones and misses some; the assay was immunoSEQ multiplex PCR. This table holds tens of thousands of clones, around 94% found once. What was sequenced was naive CD4+ T cells from blood. As for subset: CD45RO-negative CD62L-positive naive CD4 T cells. This sequence originates from a person between 55 and 70 years old in good health. V usage is TRBV15 and J usage is TRBJ2-7; 11 bases match TRBD2. The CDR3 sequence: CATSTLAGGGYEQYF. CDR3 DNA sequence: TGTGCCACCAGCACCTTAGCGGGAGGGGGCTACGAGCAGTACTTC.